These T cell receptor beta chains were read from a single sample in a study of T cell responses to AZD1222 COVID-19 vaccine. Clones were read by immunoSEQ multiplex PCR, and TCRdb kept only the in-frame ones, dropping some. The sample includes about 120,000 clones, 92% seen only once; the top ten take about 1.6%. The specimen was peripheral blood, collected 28 days after the second AZD1222 dose. The receptors stem from an adult who received the AZD1222 COVID-19 vaccine. CDR3s include the opening cysteine and the closing phenylalanine or tryptophan. The order of the fields is D gene, J gene, V gene, clone size, CDR3 protein, CDR3 DNA. A D gene is named only where the DNA matches it firmly. A row's size may be missing; if present it is once, few, many or a size class.

>.|TRBJ2-7|TRBV6-5|.
CASSLLTGASYEQYF
TGTGCCAGCAGTCTCCTTACGGGGGCCTCCTACGAGCAGTACTTC
>.|TRBJ2-7|TRBV18|.
CASSPNPSLGAIEQYF
TGTGCCAGCTCACCAAACCCCTCGCTCGGGGCAATCGAGCAGTACTTC
>TRBD2|TRBJ2-1|TRBV15|many
CATSRLAGVESEQFF
TGTGCCACCAGCAGGCTAGCGGGAGTAGAAAGTGAGCAGTTCTTC
>.|TRBJ1-1|TRBV6-5|.
CASLSGTVNTEAFF
TGTGCCAGCCTTTCCGGGACCGTGAACACTGAAGCTTTCTTT
>TRBD2|TRBJ2-1|TRBV25-1|.
CASSEPGLASNNEQFF
TGTGCCAGCAGTGAACCGGGACTAGCGTCCAACAATGAGCAGTTCTTC
>TRBD1|TRBJ1-2|TRBV5-4|.
CASSTRTGTNYGYTF
TGTGCCAGCAGCACACGGACAGGGACTAACTATGGCTACACCTTC
>.|TRBJ2-2|TRBV29-1|.
CSVETGPGELFF
TGCAGCGTTGAAACCGGGCCGGGGGAGCTGTTTTTT
>.|TRBJ1-2|TRBV11-2|.
CASRGLRRQANYGYTF
TGTGCCAGCAGGGGACTGCGGAGACAGGCAAACTATGGCTACACCTTC
>.|TRBJ1-5|TRBV7-8|.
CASSPLAGSNQPQHF
TGTGCCAGCAGCCCCTTGGCAGGGAGCAATCAGCCCCAGCATTTT
>.|TRBJ1-5|TRBV10-3|.
CAISVGGNQPQHF
TGTGCCATCAGTGTAGGGGGCAATCAGCCCCAGCATTTT
>TRBD1|TRBJ1-5|TRBV10-2|.
CASRDRGPNQPQHF
TGCGCCAGCAGAGACAGGGGGCCTAATCAGCCCCAGCATTTT
>TRBD2|TRBJ2-2|TRBV7-2|.
CASSFWGGSNTGELFF
TGTGCCAGCAGCTTCTGGGGCGGGAGTAACACCGGGGAGCTGTTTTTT
>.|TRBJ1-2|TRBV10-3|.
CAISEAQRDNYGYTF
TGTGCCATCAGTGAAGCCCAGAGAGATAACTATGGCTACACCTTC
>.|TRBJ1-1|TRBV5-4|.
CASSLEGNTEAFF
TGTGCCAGCAGCTTGGAAGGGAACACTGAAGCTTTCTTT
>TRBD1|TRBJ1-3|TRBV28|.
CASSQTTGTGGNTIYF
TGTGCCAGCAGTCAGACTACCGGGACAGGGGGAAACACCATATATTTT
>TRBD1|TRBJ2-7|TRBV9|.
CASSIGQGTTYEQYF
TGTGCCAGCAGCATTGGACAGGGGACGACCTACGAGCAGTACTTC